This passage covers 30 T cell receptor beta chains from one sample sequenced in a study of blood T cell repertoires in COVID-19. Assay used: immunoSEQ multiplex PCR; TCRdb lists only in-frame clones, some missing. The sample consists of around 100,000 clones, around 90% of them appearing once. The sample comprised peripheral blood. The receptors here all came from a man aged 50-59 years with active COVID-19.

The gene calls are TRBV11-2 and TRBJ2-2; D is unclear. Germline V CDR1 and CDR2: SGHAT, FQNNGV. Trimming removed 3 bases from V and 5 bases from J, with 10 bases in between. The CDR3 has 14 amino acids. CDR3 DNA sequence: TGTGCCAGCAGCTTCCCATCAGGTACCGGGGAGCTGTTTTTT. Protein: CASSFPSGTGELFF. Combining the CDR3 with reference TRBV11-2 and TRBJ2-2 gives the whole variable domain EAGVAQSPRYKIIEKRQSVAFWCNPISGHATLYWYQQILGQGPKLLIQFQNNGVVDDSQLPKDRFSAERLKGVDSTLKIQPAKLEDSAVYLCASSFPSGTGELFFGEGSRLTVL.

J is TRBJ2-1 and V is TRBV2; 8 positions match TRBD2. Per the germline V gene, CDR1 is SNHLY and CDR2 is FYNNEI. The ends lost 6 bases at V and 8 bases at J; junction bases unmatched: 6. The CDR3 runs to 13 residues. The CDR3 DNA reads TGTGCCAGCAGGCCGGACGGGAGGGATGAGCAGTTCTTC. Translating gives CASRPDGRDEQFF. Together with reference TRBV2 and TRBJ2-1, the CDR3 gives the full variable domain: EPEVTQTPSHQVTQMGQEVILRCVPISNHLYFYWYRQILGQKVEFLVSFYNNEISEKSEIFDDQFSVERPDGSNFTLKIRSTKLEDSAMYFCASRPDGRDEQFFGPGTRLTVL.

The J gene is TRBJ1-2, the V gene TRBV7-2; possibly TRBD1 for D (5 bases). Germline lookup yields CDR1 SGHTA and CDR2 FQGNSA. Trimming took 5 bases from V and 0 from J, leaving 13 bases between them. This CDR3 spans 15 amino acids. This CDR3 is CASSLRQLANYGYTF. The CDR3 bases are TGTGCCAGCAGCCTCCGACAGTTAGCTAACTATGGCTACACCTTC.

The gene calls are TRBV20-1 and TRBJ2-7; the D is unclear. This CDR3 comprises 11 residues. CDR1 and CDR2 from the germline V gene are DFQATT and SNEGSKA (reference sequence). The germline V and J ends were trimmed by 1 base and 3 bases, with 4 bases remaining between them. The DNA for the CDR3 is TGCAGTGCTAGAGTCAGCTACGAGCAGTACTTC. This sequence encodes CSARVSYEQYF.

The J gene is TRBJ2-7, the V gene TRBV7-2; possible D gene TRBD2, 6 bases. Deletions cut 1 base from V and 5 bases from J, with 9 bases between. Per the germline V gene, CDR1 is SGHTA and CDR2 is FQGNSA. This CDR3 contains 13 residues. The CDR3: CASSLDWTNEQYF. CDR3 coding DNA: TGTGCCAGCAGCTTAGATTGGACTAACGAGCAGTACTTC.

The genes are TRBV9 and TRBJ2-1; TRBD2 matches 12 bases. Trimming took 4 bases from V and 9 from J; bases not matched to a gene: 8. The CDR3 runs 15 residues. The germline V gene has CDR1 SGDLS and CDR2 YYNGEE. CDR3 nucleotide sequence: TGTGCCAGCAGCTCCCAGACTAGCGGGGGAAGTGAGCAGTTCTTC. This codes for CASSSQTSGGSEQFF.

The chain uses TRBV7-2 and TRBJ1-1, with a possible D match to TRBD1 (5 bases). The V gene lost 3 bases and the J gene lost 0 bases, with 5 bases spanning the gap. This CDR3 has 13 amino acids. In germline, CDR1 is SGHTA, CDR2 FQGNSA. CDR3 in amino acids: CASSFRVNTEAFF. CDR3 DNA: TGTGCCAGCAGCTTCAGGGTGAACACTGAAGCTTTCTTT.

The chain employs TRBV19 and TRBJ1-5; D possibly corresponds to TRBD1 (6 bases). The germline CDR1 and CDR2 sequences are LNHDA and SQIVND (reference sequence). Trimming shortened V by 4 bases and J by 7 bases, and 14 bases separated the two germline ends. The CDR3 has 14 residues. The CDR3 sequence is CASSTPKTGQPQHF. CDR3 bases: TGTGCCAGTAGTACGCCGAAAACAGGGCAGCCCCAGCATTTT.

The V call is TRBV6-6, the J call TRBJ2-1; 7 nucleotides line up with TRBD1. The CDR3 loop spans 17 amino acids. J was trimmed by 4 bases and V by 6 bases; bases with no gene match: 15. Germline V CDR1 and CDR2: MNHNY, SVGAGI (reference sequence). CDR3 residues: CASSSEGQGVLYNEQFF. CDR3 nucleotide sequence: TGTGCCAGCAGCAGTGAAGGGCAGGGGGTTCTTTACAATGAGCAGTTCTTC.

V is TRBV30 and J is TRBJ1-6; maybe TRBD1 (5 bases). V shed 4 bases and J shed 5 bases, with 12 bases lying between them. Germline V gene lookup returns CDR1 GTSNPN and CDR2 SVGIG (reference sequence). The CDR3 consists of 14 residues. CDR3 coding DNA: TGTGCCTGGATGCGGGGGGGAGATAATTCACCCCTCCACTTT. Residues: CAWMRGGDNSPLHF.

The chain links TRBV13 to TRBJ1-5, with D uncertain. V lost 3 bases, J lost 4 bases, and 13 bases lay in between. In germline, CDR1 is PRHDT, CDR2 FYEKMQ (reference sequence). This CDR3 is built from 15 residues. Written as DNA, the CDR3 is TGTGCCAGCAGCTTGGGCAGACCGACGAATCAGCCCCAGCATTTT. Translating it yields CASSLGRPTNQPQHF.

The chain uses TRBV19 and TRBJ1-6, with D perhaps matching TRBD1 (6 bases). This CDR3 has 15 amino acids. Per the germline V gene, CDR1 is LNHDA and CDR2 is SQIVND (reference sequence). Trimming pared 5 bases from V and 5 bases from J, leaving 13 bases between. CDR3 bases: TGTGCCAGTAGTGCTCAGGGGCCGAATAATTCACCCCTCCACTTT. Its translation is CASSAQGPNNSPLHF.

The chain combines TRBV11-3 with TRBJ2-1, with 10 positions matching TRBD2. This CDR3 contains 15 residues. Germline CDR1 is SGHNT and CDR2 is YENEEA. J lost 2 bases, V lost 2 bases, and 0 bases had no gene match. CDR3 DNA: TGTGCCAGCAGCTTAAGCGGGGGGGCCTACAATGAGCAGTTCTTC. This gives the protein CASSLSGGAYNEQFF. Full variable domain (remainder filled in from reference TRBV11-3 and TRBJ2-1): EAGVVQSPRYKIIEKKQPVAFWCNPISGHNTLYWYLQNLGQGPELLIRYENEEAVDDSQLPKDRFSAERLKGVDSTLKIQPAELGDSAVYLCASSLSGGAYNEQFFGPGTRLTVL.

The chain carries TRBV6-1 and TRBJ2-5; 9 bases are a match to TRBD2. This CDR3 is 16 amino acids long. Germline CDR1 is MNHNS and CDR2 is SASEGT. The ends lost 2 bases at V and 2 bases at J; junction bases unmatched: 6. CDR3 residues: CASSERGSGGQETQYF. CDR3 nucleotide sequence: TGTGCCAGCAGTGAACGTGGTAGCGGGGGACAAGAGACCCAGTACTTC.

This clone is a singleton in its sample. The chain employs TRBV7-2 and TRBJ2-3; D uncertain. The germline V gene has CDR1 SGHTA and CDR2 FQGNSA. CDR3 size: 16 residues. Trimming left V 4 bases short and J 2 bases short, with 16 bases between. CDR3 sequence: CASSSTSRLVTDTQYF. As DNA, the CDR3 is TGTGCCAGCAGCTCGACGTCGAGGCTAGTCACAGATACGCAGTATTTT.

The V and J genes are TRBV6-1 and TRBJ1-2; tentatively, D is TRBD1 (6 bases). Looked up from germline, CDR1 is MNHNS and CDR2 is SASEGT. V was cut by 2 bases and J by 5 bases, with 15 bases left in between. The CDR3 has 15 residues. CDR3 nucleotides: TGTGCCAGCAGTGAACATCCGGACAGTAGATATGGCTACACCTTC. Translating it yields CASSEHPDSRYGYTF.

The rearrangement links TRBV11-3 to TRBJ2-1; 9 bases match TRBD1. CDR3 size: 16 residues. The ends lost 10 bases at V and 9 bases at J; junction bases unmatched: 19. Germline V gene sequence: CDR1 SGHNT, CDR2 YENEEA. For the CDR3, the DNA is TGTGCCATTTCGTCTGTTCTAAAGGACAGGGGACGTGAGCAGTTCTTC. Residues: CAISSVLKDRGREQFF.

The chain is built from TRBV30 and TRBJ1-2, with D unclear. The CDR3 has 10 residues. The V end lost 5 bases, the J end lost 8 bases, and 9 bases lay between the germline ends. The germline V gene encodes CDR1 GTSNPN and CDR2 SVGIG (reference sequence). The CDR3 here is CAWGYIGYTF. CDR3 coding DNA: TGTGCCTGGGGGTACATAGGCTACACCTTC. Looking up the rest from reference TRBV30 and TRBJ1-2 gives the full variable domain: SQTIHQWPATLVQPVGSPLSLECTVEGTSNPNLYWYRQAAGRGLQLLFYSVGIGQISSEVPQNLSASRPQDRQFILSSKKLLLSDSGFYLCAWGYIGYTFGSGTRLTVV.

The rearrangement links TRBV18 to TRBJ1-5; D gene unclear. The CDR3 spans 14 residues. The germline V gene has CDR1 KGHSH and CDR2 LQKENI. V lost 11 bases to trimming and J lost 3 bases, with 17 bases between them. The DNA of the CDR3 is TGTGCCCTCCATCGGAGTCCAGTCAATCAGCCCCAGCATTTT. Translating gives CALHRSPVNQPQHF.

V and J are TRBV15 and TRBJ1-4, with TRBD1 identical over 7 bases. Trimming took 1 base from V and 8 from J; bases not matched to a gene: 7. Germline lookup yields CDR1 LNHNV and CDR2 YYDKDF (reference sequence). The CDR3 totals 15 residues. CDR3 residues: CATSRAAKTGEKLFF. The CDR3 DNA follows: TGTGCCACCAGCAGAGCCGCCAAGACAGGGGAAAAACTGTTTTTT.

The V gene is TRBV6-2 or TRBV6-3, the J gene TRBJ1-2, with D unclear. Trimming stripped 4 bases from V and 2 bases from J, with 5 bases between. Looked up from germline, CDR1 is MNHEY and CDR2 is SVGEGT. The CDR3 loop spans 12 amino acids. The CDR3 region has the DNA TGTGCCAGCAGTTCAGTGAACTATGGCTACACCTTC. Translated, it gives CASSSVNYGYTF.

This clone was observed once. This sequence joins TRBV7-9 and TRBJ2-3; 7 bases align to TRBD2. The V gene's germline CDR1 is SEHNR and CDR2 FQNEAQ (reference sequence). The CDR3 runs to 14 residues. The junction had 8 bases not matched to a gene; V was cut back by 5 bases and J by 6 bases. The CDR3 region has the DNA TGTGCCAGCAGCGCCGACTGGGAGGGGGATACGCAGTATTTT. It is translated as CASSADWEGDTQYF.

The sample holds one count of this clone. The chain combines TRBV3-1 (or the pseudogene TRBV3-2) with TRBJ2-5; TRBD1 matches at 7 bases. CDR3 length equals 15 residues. V shed 5 bases, J shed 10 bases, and the junction held 16 bases outside the gene matches. The V gene's germline CDR1 is LGHDT and CDR2 YNNKEL (reference sequence). CDR3 in DNA: TGTGCCAGCAGCTCGCGACAGGGCCGCGCCGGGGACCAGTACTTC. Its translation: CASSSRQGRAGDQYF.

CDR3 sequence reads: CASNRSNSPLHF. CDR3 in DNA: TGTGCCAGCAACCGGTCGAATTCACCCCTCCACTTT. The rearrangement links TRBV6-5 to TRBJ1-6; D remains ambiguous. Germline V gene data show CDR1 as MNHEY and CDR2 as SVGAGI. The CDR3 totals 12 residues. Trimming took off 7 bases at V and 7 bases at J, with 8 bases between the two ends.

The chain combines TRBV7-2 with TRBJ2-7; D may be TRBD1 (6 bases). V was pared by 2 bases and J by 2 bases, with 10 bases between. Per germline, CDR1 SGHTA and CDR2 FQGNSA. There are 14 residues in the CDR3. CDR3 DNA: TGTGCCAGCAGCTTATTACAGGGTCCCTACGAGCAGTACTTC. This codes for CASSLLQGPYEQYF.

CDR3 DNA: TGTGCCTGGGGACAGTCTGGAAACACCATATATTTT. This sequence encodes CAWGQSGNTIYF. The chain links TRBV30 to TRBJ1-3, with a weak D call TRBD1 (6 bases). Trimming removed 5 bases at V and 1 base at J, with 6 bases between. The CDR3 runs 12 residues. CDR1 GTSNPN and CDR2 SVGIG come from the germline V gene (reference sequence).

The rearrangement links TRBV12-3 or TRBV12-4 to TRBJ2-4; D gene unclear. The CDR3 covers 13 residues. Trimming removed 5 bases from V and 7 bases from J, with 12 bases in between. CDR3: CASSLRKNNIQYF. In DNA form, the CDR3 reads TGTGCCAGCAGTCTCAGGAAAAATAACATTCAGTACTTC.

The chain couples TRBV7-2 to TRBJ2-1, with 8 bases identical to TRBD2. Per germline, CDR1 SGHTA and CDR2 FQGNSA. Losses at the gene ends were 7 bases for V and 4 bases for J; bases not matched to a gene: 9. The CDR3 has 15 amino acids. CDR3 amino acids: CASTPWAGGYNEQFF. The CDR3 bases are TGTGCCAGCACCCCGTGGGCGGGGGGTTACAATGAGCAGTTCTTC.

This chain links TRBV30 with TRBJ2-7, with TRBD1 as a possible D gene (6 bases). Per the germline V gene, CDR1 is GTSNPN and CDR2 is SVGIG (reference sequence). V lost 3 bases to trimming and J lost 10 bases, with 16 bases between them. There are 12 residues in the CDR3. The CDR3 loop reads CAWRYSAGEQYF. CDR3 coding DNA: TGTGCCTGGAGGTATAGCGCAGGGGAACAGTACTTC.

V is TRBV5-5 and J is TRBJ1-2, with 7 bases that match TRBD1. CDR1 SGHKS and CDR2 YYEKEE come from the germline V gene (reference sequence). J was trimmed by 0 bases and V by 4 bases; bases with no gene match: 6. There are 15 residues in the CDR3. The CDR3 reads CASSPQGQTNYGYTF. The CDR3 DNA sequence: TGTGCCAGCAGCCCCCAGGGACAGACTAACTATGGCTACACCTTC.